The clone carrying this T cell receptor (beta chain) was observed a handful of times. The target antigen is unknown. After removal of 0 bases from V and 8 bases from J, the junction contained 5 bases not matched to a gene. CDR3 length: 15 amino acids. Germline assignment: CDR1 ENHRY and CDR2 SYGVKD. These data are taken from a study of blood T cells in healthy people across ages. Study-wide findings and caveats: Age showed a roughly linear inverse relationship with TCR beta diversity per million T cells. PBMCs that were unsorted prevented a conclusive naive versus antigen-experienced comparison.

Together with a sample-barcoded 5' primer, a J-beta primer mix was included in a second PCR lasting about 6 to 11 cycles. Every sample produced at least 2.5 million CDR3-containing paired-end reads. TCRdb re-derived calls from the 5' RACE reads in MiXCR, one entry per CDR3 protein. The data show 1,100,000 or so distinct CDR3 sequences, with under 55% seen just once and approximately 17% held by the top ten. The chain combines TRBV10-3 with TRBJ2-1; 9 nucleotides align to TRBD2. The specimen sequenced was blood. This receptor was taken from a woman in her fifties or sixties in good health. CDR3 sequence: CAISESASGTDEQFF. CDR3 DNA sequence: TGTGCCATCAGTGAGTCGGCTAGCGGGACCGATGAGCAGTTCTTC.